This TCR beta chain was profiled in a study of T-cell reconstitution after alpha-beta-depleted transplantation in children. This clonotype has a handful of counts. Unique molecular identifiers were used in preparing the TCRbeta library. TCRdb re-derived calls from the PCR reads in MiXCR, one entry per CDR3 protein. The data contain about 540,000 distinct CDR3 sequences, roughly 18% of them singletons. The input for sequencing was PBMCs from the stem cell graft donor, taken from the stem cell graft. This TCR derives from a human donor who donated a stem cell graft to a child with acute lymphoblastic leukemia.

The CDR3 sequence is CASSSLGQGEQFF. The CDR3 bases are TGCGCCAGCAGCTCCCTAGGACAGGGCGAGCAGTTCTTC. The chain uses TRBV5-1 and TRBJ2-1; 8 bases are shared with TRBD1. The V gene's germline CDR1 is SGHRS and CDR2 YFSETQ. V trimming: 3 bases; J trimming: 10 bases; junction bases outside the gene matches: 6. CDR3 size: 13 residues.